This T cell receptor (beta chain) appears in the sequencing data of a study of cytotoxic CD8 clonotypes in ibrutinib-treated CLL. With 5 bases clipped from V and 0 bases from J, the junction kept 3 bases outside the gene matches. This CDR3 has 14 residues. The germline CDR1 and CDR2 sequences are MNHNY and SVGAGI (reference sequence). Clones were sequenced by immunoSEQ multiplex PCR, and TCRdb holds only the in-frame ones, with some missing. Seen here are roughly 29,000 clones, around three fifths observed once, and the top ten hold less than 6%. The sequence was collected from a human donor with chronic lymphocytic leukemia. The chain couples TRBV6-6 to TRBJ2-7; 8 positions agree with TRBD2. The source material was PBMCs, sampled before ibrutinib treatment. CDR3 bases: TGTGCCAGCAGTCTTAGCGGGATCTCCTACGAGCAGTACTTC. It encodes CASSLSGISYEQYF.